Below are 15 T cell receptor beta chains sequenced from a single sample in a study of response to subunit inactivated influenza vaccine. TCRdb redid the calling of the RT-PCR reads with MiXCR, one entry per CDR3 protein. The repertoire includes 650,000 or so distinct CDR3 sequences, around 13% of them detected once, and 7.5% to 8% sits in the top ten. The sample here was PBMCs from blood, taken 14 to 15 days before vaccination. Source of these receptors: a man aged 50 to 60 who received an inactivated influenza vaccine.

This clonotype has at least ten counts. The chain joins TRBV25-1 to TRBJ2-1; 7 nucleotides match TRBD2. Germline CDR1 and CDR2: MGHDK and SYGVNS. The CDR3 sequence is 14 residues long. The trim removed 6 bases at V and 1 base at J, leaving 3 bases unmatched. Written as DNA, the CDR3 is TGTGCCAGCAGACGGCGGGAGTCCTACAATGAGCAGTTCTTC. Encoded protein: CASRRRESYNEQFF.

CDR3 bases: TGTGCCAGCAGGAGCGTTAGGGGGCTTCCCGTTTCGGAGACCCAGTACTTC. This encodes CASRSVRGLPVSETQYF. The V call is TRBV6-2 or TRBV6-3, the J call TRBJ2-5; 7 bases are shared with TRBD1. Germline CDR1 and CDR2: MNHEY and SVGEGT. V lost 6 bases to trimming and J lost 5 bases; unmatched junction nucleotides: 18. The CDR3 is made up of 17 amino acids.

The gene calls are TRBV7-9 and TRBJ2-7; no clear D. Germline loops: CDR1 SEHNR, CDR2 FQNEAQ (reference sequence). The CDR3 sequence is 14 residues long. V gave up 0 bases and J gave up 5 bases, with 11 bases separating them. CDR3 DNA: TGTGCCAGCAGCTTAGCGTCCAGGTCCCACGAGCAGTACTTC. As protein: CASSLASRSHEQYF.

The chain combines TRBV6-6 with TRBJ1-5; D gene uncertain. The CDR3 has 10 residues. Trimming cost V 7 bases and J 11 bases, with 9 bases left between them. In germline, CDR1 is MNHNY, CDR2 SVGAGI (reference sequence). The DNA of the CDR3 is TGTGCCAGCAATAAAGGAACCCAGCATTTT. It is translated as CASNKGTQHF.

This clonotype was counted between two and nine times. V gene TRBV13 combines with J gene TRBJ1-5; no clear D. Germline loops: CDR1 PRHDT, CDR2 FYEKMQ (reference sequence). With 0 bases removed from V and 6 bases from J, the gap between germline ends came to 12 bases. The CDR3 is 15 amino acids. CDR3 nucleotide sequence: TGTGCCAGCAGCTTAGGCCGTTTAGCTGGTCAGCCCCAGCATTTT. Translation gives CASSLGRLAGQPQHF. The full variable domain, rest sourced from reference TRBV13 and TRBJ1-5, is AAGVIQSPRHLIKEKRETATLKCYPIPRHDTVYWYQQGPGQDPQFLISFYEKMQSDKGSIPDRFSAQQFSDYHSELNMSSLELGDSALYFCASSLGRLAGQPQHFGDGTRLSIL.

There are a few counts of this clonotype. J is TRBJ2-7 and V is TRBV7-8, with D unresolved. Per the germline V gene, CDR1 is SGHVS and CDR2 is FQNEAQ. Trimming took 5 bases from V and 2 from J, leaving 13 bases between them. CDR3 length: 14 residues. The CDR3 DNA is TGTGCCAGCAGCCAAGCCCCTTTTCCCTACGAGCAGTACTTC. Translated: CASSQAPFPYEQYF.

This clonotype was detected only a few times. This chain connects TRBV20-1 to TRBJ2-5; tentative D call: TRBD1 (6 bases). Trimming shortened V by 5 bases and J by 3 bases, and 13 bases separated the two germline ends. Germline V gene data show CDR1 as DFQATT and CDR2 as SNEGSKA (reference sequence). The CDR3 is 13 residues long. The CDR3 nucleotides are TGCAGTGCTGTCCAGGGGCGGGAAGAGACCCAGTACTTC. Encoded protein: CSAVQGREETQYF.

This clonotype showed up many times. The CDR3 is CASSFYDRGLGETQYF. CDR3 DNA: TGTGCCAGCAGCTTCTATGACAGGGGCCTAGGAGAGACCCAGTACTTC. The rearrangement uses TRBV5-6 and TRBJ2-5, with 8 bases that match TRBD1. The CDR3 spans 16 residues. V trimming: 2 bases; J trimming: 4 bases; junction bases outside the gene matches: 10. Germline CDR1 SGHDT, CDR2 YYEEEE.

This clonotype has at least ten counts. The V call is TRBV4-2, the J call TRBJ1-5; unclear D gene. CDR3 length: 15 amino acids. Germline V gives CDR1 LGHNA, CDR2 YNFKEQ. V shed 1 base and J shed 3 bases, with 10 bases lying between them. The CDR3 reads CASSQGITTNQPQHF. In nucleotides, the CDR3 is TGTGCCAGCAGCCAAGGCATCACGACCAATCAGCCCCAGCATTTT.

The chain's CDR3 is CASSPGGRVTGELFF. The DNA for the CDR3 is TGTGCCAGCTCACCAGGGGGGCGCGTCACCGGGGAGCTGTTTTTT. The rearrangement links TRBV18 to TRBJ2-2; perhaps D is TRBD1 or TRBD2 (6 bases each). Germline CDR1 and CDR2: KGHSH and LQKENI. V shed 2 bases and J shed 4 bases, with 11 bases lying between them. The CDR3 length is 15 residues.

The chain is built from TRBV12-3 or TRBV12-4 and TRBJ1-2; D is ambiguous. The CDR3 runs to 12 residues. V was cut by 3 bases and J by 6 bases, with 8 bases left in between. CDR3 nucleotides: TGTGCCAGCAGTTTTACGGAGCATGGCTACACCTTC. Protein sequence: CASSFTEHGYTF.

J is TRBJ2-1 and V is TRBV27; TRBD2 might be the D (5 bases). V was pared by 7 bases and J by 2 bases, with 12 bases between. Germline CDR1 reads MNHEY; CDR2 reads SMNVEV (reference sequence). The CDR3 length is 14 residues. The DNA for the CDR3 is TGTGCCAGCAAGGAGCGGAGGACCTACAATGAGCAGTTCTTC. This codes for CASKERRTYNEQFF.

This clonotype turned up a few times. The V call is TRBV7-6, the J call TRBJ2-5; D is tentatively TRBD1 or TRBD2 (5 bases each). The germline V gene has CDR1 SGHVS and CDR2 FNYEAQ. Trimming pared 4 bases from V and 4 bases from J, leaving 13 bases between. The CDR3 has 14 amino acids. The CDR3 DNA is TGTGCCAGCAGCTCTCCGGGGCTAGCAGAGACCCAGTACTTC. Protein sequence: CASSSPGLAETQYF. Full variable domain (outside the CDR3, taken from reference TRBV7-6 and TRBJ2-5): GAGVSQSPRYKVTKRGQDVALRCDPISGHVSLYWYRQALGQGPEFLTYFNYEAQQDKSGLPNDRFSAERPEGSISTLTIQRTEQRDSAMYRCASSSPGLAETQYFGPGTRLLVL.

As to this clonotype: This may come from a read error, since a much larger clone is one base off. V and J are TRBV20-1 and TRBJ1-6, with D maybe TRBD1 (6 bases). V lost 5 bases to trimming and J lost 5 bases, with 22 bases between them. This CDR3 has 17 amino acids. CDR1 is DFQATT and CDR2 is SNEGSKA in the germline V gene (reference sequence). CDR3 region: CSAGGLGGGLNNSPLHF. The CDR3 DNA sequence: TGCAGTGCTGGAGGGCTTGGGGGCGGACTGAATAATTCACCCCTCCACTTT.

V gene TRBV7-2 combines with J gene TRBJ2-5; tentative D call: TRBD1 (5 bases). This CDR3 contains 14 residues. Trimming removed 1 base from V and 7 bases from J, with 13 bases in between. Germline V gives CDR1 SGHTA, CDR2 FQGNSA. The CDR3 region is CASSLGVGVWTQYF. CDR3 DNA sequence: TGTGCCAGCAGCTTAGGCGTAGGGGTGTGGACCCAGTACTTC.